The source of this TCR beta chain is a study of T cell repertoires in cytomegalovirus infection. Across the study: An indication of both CMV infection and matching HLA type came from public TCR beta signatures.

A single record per CDR3 protein comes from TCRdb applying MiXCR to the reads. Of roughly 280,000 distinct CDR3 sequences listed, approximately 8.3% are singletons. Findings and caveats of the study: Cumulated frequencies of public TCR beta families served to identify carriers of CMV plus the relevant HLA.

The V end was cut by 2 bases, the J end by 7 bases, with 15 bases between. The CDR3 covers 15 residues. The germline V gene has CDR1 MNHEY and CDR2 SVGAGI. As concerns this clonotype: Its target is not known.

The receptor comes from a human donor in good health (CMV status not recorded). Some clones in this sample may be carry-over from other donors' samples. What was sequenced was PBMCs. The chain recombines TRBV6-5 with TRBJ2-1, with D possibly called TRBD1 or TRBD2 (6 bases each). The CDR3 reads CASSYEGGRENEQFF. In DNA form, the CDR3 reads TGTGCCAGCAGTTACGAGGGGGGCCGCGAGAATGAGCAGTTCTTC.